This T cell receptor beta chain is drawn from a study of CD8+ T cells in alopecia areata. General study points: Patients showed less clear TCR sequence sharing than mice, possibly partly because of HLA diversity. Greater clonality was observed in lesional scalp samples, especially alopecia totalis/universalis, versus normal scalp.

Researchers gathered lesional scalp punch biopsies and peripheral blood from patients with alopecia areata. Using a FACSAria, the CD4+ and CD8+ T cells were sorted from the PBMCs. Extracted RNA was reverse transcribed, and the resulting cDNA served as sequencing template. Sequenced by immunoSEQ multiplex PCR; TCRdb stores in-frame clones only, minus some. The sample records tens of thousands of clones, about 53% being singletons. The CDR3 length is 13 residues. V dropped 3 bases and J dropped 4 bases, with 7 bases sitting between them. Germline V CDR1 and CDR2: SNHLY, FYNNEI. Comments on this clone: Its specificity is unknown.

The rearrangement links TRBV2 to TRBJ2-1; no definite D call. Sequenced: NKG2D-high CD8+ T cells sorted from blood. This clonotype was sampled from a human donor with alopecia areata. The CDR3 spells CASSDYAYNEQFF. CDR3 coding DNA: TGTGCCAGCAGTGATTACGCGTACAATGAGCAGTTCTTC.